This TCR beta chain was profiled in a study of shared clonotypes between healthy human individuals. Study-level background: The study used three CD4 naive, three CD4 memory, two CD8 naive and one CD8 memory plate per donor.

The CDR3 extends over 12 amino acids. Adult donors, all healthy and HIV-negative, had no recent acute infections or vaccinations. The protocol was immunoSEQ multiplex PCR, while the TCRdb copy is restricted to in-frame clones and leaves out a portion. Among 600,000 to 800,000 clones listed, roughly 72% were seen once. This clone was counted a single time. The rearrangement links TRBV21-1 to TRBJ2-1. TRBV21-1 is noted as a pseudogene. The sample consisted of memory CD4+ T cells sorted from blood. Sample subset: CD45RA-negative fraction. The source is a woman aged 30 to 39 in good health. CDR3 in amino acids: CASSKGGNEQFF. The CDR3 nucleotides are TGTGCCAGCAGCAAGGGCGGAAATGAGCAGTTCTTC.